These 21 T cell receptor beta chains were sequenced from one sample in a study of regulatory T cells in long-lasting Graves disease. Time point defined: newly diagnosed GD, antithyroid drugs for less than 3 months. From RNA extracted from PBMCs, the TCR library was made. To make TCR beta libraries, researchers used iRepertoire HTBI primers and Arm-PCR of CDR3 regions. TCRdb re-derived calls from the multiplex PCR reads in MiXCR, one entry per CDR3 protein. The table lists hundreds of thousands of distinct CDR3 sequences, roughly a sixth of them singletons. The data were also submitted as part of a second study, on T cells in Graves' hyperthyroidism and ophthalmopathy.

Sample: peripheral blood mononuclear cells (PBMCs), taken at new diagnosis, from a patient treated with antithyroid drugs. These TCRs come from a middle-aged woman with Graves disease.

Comments on this clonotype: This sequence may be a read error, since a much larger clone differs from it by one base. This rearrangement joins TRBV7-8 to TRBJ1-1; 7 positions match TRBD1. This CDR3 is 14 amino acids long. Germline V lookup: CDR1 SGHVS, CDR2 FQNEAQ. CDR3 protein: CACSNDRVGTEAFF. CDR3 coding DNA: TGTGCCTGCAGCAACGACAGGGTAGGCACTGAAGCTTTCTTT.

A few counts support this clonotype. This chain connects TRBV12-3 or TRBV12-4 to TRBJ1-2; TRBD1 is a possible D gene (6 bases). The V gene lost 7 bases and the J gene lost 8 bases, with 17 bases spanning the gap. The CDR3 is 13 amino acids. The CDR3 is CASNIGGPYGYTF. The CDR3 nucleotides read TGTGCCAGCAACATAGGGGGGCCCTACGGCTACACCTTC.

This clonotype was recorded at least ten times. The chain joins TRBV7-9 to TRBJ1-1, with a tentative D call TRBD1 (5 bases). CDR3 length: 14 amino acids. Trimming shortened V by 1 base and J by 7 bases, and 13 bases separated the two germline ends. Germline V lookup: CDR1 SEHNR, CDR2 FQNEAQ (reference sequence). CDR3 protein: CASSLGGGGVEAFF. For the CDR3, the DNA is TGTGCCAGCAGCTTAGGGGGGGGAGGAGTTGAAGCTTTCTTT.

This clonotype showed up many times. The chain recombines TRBV6-1 with TRBJ1-5, with D unresolved. The ends were cut back, 7 bases at V and 6 bases at J, with 10 bases in the middle. The germline CDR1 and CDR2 sequences are MNHNS and SASEGT. The CDR3 runs to 12 residues. CDR3 region: CASTDLAQPQHF. CDR3 DNA: TGTGCCAGCACTGACCTGGCTCAGCCCCAGCATTTT.

Ten or more counts support this clonotype. The chain recombines TRBV5-1 with TRBJ2-1; 10 nucleotides agree with TRBD2. The CDR3 is made up of 13 amino acids. Unmatched junction bases numbered 4, after V lost 5 bases and J lost 8 bases. The germline V gene encodes CDR1 SGHRS and CDR2 YFSETQ. This chain's CDR3 is CASRSGGADEQFF. In DNA form, the CDR3 reads TGCGCCAGCAGAAGCGGGGGGGCCGATGAGCAGTTCTTC.

About this clonotype itself: Being one base from a much bigger clone, this may be a read error. The chain recombines TRBV7-9 with TRBJ2-5, with a tentative D call TRBD1 (6 bases). The germline V gene has CDR1 SEHNR and CDR2 FQNEAQ (reference sequence). The CDR3 sequence is 13 residues long. The germline V and J ends were trimmed by 5 bases and 7 bases, with 14 bases remaining between them. The CDR3 nucleotides are TGTGCCAGCAGCGCACAGGGCGGAGGGACCCAGTACTTC. Protein sequence: CASSAQGGGTQYF.

This clonotype appeared a few times. The chain employs TRBV5-1 and TRBJ1-2; D may be TRBD1 (6 bases). Trimming shortened V by 3 bases and J by 4 bases, and 13 bases separated the two germline ends. Germline assignment: CDR1 SGHRS and CDR2 YFSETQ. The CDR3 spans 14 residues. CDR3 sequence: CASSSGDNPYGYTF. CDR3 sequence (DNA): TGCGCCAGCAGCTCGGGGGACAACCCCTATGGCTACACCTTC.

This clonotype was observed a handful of times. This sequence joins TRBV5-1 and TRBJ1-4; D unresolved. CDR1 is SGHRS and CDR2 is YFSETQ in the germline V gene. This CDR3 region has 13 residues. The germline V and J ends were trimmed by 1 base and 3 bases, with 4 bases remaining between them. The CDR3 here is CASSLSPNEKLFF. In DNA form, the CDR3 reads TGCGCCAGCAGCTTGTCTCCTAATGAAAAACTGTTTTTT.

The chain carries TRBV5-1 and TRBJ2-5; perhaps TRBD1 as D (6 bases). Trimming took off 0 bases at V and 2 bases at J, with 11 bases between the two ends. From germline, CDR1 is SGHRS and CDR2 YFSETQ. The CDR3 contains 15 residues. CDR3 nucleotide sequence: TGCGCCAGCAGCTTGGTTTGGACAGATCAAGAGACCCAGTACTTC. Translated, it gives CASSLVWTDQETQYF. Together with reference TRBV5-1 and TRBJ2-5, the CDR3 gives the full variable domain: KAGVTQTPRYLIKTRGQQVTLSCSPISGHRSVSWYQQTPGQGLQFLFEYFSETQRNKGNFPGRFSGRQFSNSRSEMNVSTLELGDSALYLCASSLVWTDQETQYFGPGTRLLVL.

A single count supports this clonotype. A much larger clone sits a single nucleotide away, making a read error possible. The CDR3 ends on some other residue instead of the conserved phenylalanine or tryptophan, so this is likely a read error. V usage is TRBV7-9 and J usage is TRBJ1-5; possibly TRBD1 for D (6 bases). Deletions cut 5 bases from V and 9 bases from J, with 14 bases between. Germline CDR1 reads SEHNR; CDR2 reads FQNEAQ (reference sequence). The CDR3 spans 13 residues. CDR3 sequence reads: CASSTDSSRPQHV. The DNA for the CDR3 is TGTGCCAGCAGCACGGACAGCTCTCGGCCCCAGCATGTT.

The V and J genes are TRBV3-1 and TRBJ1-1, with D maybe TRBD1 (6 bases). The V end lost 0 bases, the J end lost 10 bases, and 21 bases lay between the germline ends. Germline CDR1 reads LGHDT; CDR2 reads YNNKEL (reference sequence). This CDR3 is built from 16 residues. This CDR3 reads CASSQDFKGTGGRAFF. The CDR3 DNA sequence: TGTGCCAGCAGCCAAGATTTTAAGGGTACGGGGGGCCGAGCTTTCTTT.

The gene calls are TRBV29-1 and TRBJ1-2, with D perhaps TRBD1 (6 bases). Germline CDR1 and CDR2: SQVTM and ANQGSEA. The CDR3 contains 14 residues. V was cut by 7 bases and J by 5 bases, with 20 bases left in between. CDR3 nucleotides: TGCAGCGCTGGGACGACAGGCCAGCGTTATGGCTACACCTTC. Translating gives CSAGTTGQRYGYTF.

The rearrangement uses TRBV14 and TRBJ2-7, with 9 bases that match TRBD1. The J segment lost 7 bases and the V segment lost 4 bases, leaving 5 bases of the junction unmatched. Germline CDR1 reads SGHDN; CDR2 reads FVKESK. This CDR3 is built from 13 residues. CDR3 amino acids: CASSPQGAREQYF. The DNA for the CDR3 is TGTGCCAGCAGCCCACAGGGGGCGCGGGAGCAGTACTTC. Variable domain in full (rest from reference TRBV14 and TRBJ2-7): EAGVTQFPSHSVIEKGQTVTLRCDPISGHDNLYWYRRVMGKEIKFLLHFVKESKQDESGMPNNRFLAERTGGTYSTLKVQPAELEDSGVYFCASSPQGAREQYFGPGTRLTVT.

This chain joins TRBV9 and TRBJ2-1; TRBD2 aligns across 10 bases. This CDR3 comprises 14 residues. V was pared by 3 bases and J by 8 bases, with 5 bases of the junction left unmatched. The V gene's germline CDR1 is SGDLS and CDR2 YYNGEE. CDR3 in amino acids: CASSASGGAYEQFF. The DNA for the CDR3 is TGTGCCAGCAGCGCAAGCGGGGGGGCTTATGAGCAGTTCTTC.

This clonotype was recorded at least ten times. This chain connects TRBV13 to TRBJ1-1; D remains unclear. Germline V lookup: CDR1 PRHDT, CDR2 FYEKMQ (reference sequence). The CDR3 has 13 residues. Trimming pared 0 bases from V and 3 bases from J, leaving 5 bases between. CDR3 DNA sequence: TGTGCCAGCAGCTTAGGGACATACACTGAAGCTTTCTTT. As protein: CASSLGTYTEAFF.

The chain uses TRBV9 and TRBJ2-1, with D possibly being TRBD2 (7 bases). The CDR3 loop spans 15 amino acids. The V end lost 3 bases, the J end lost 5 bases, and 15 bases lay between the germline ends. Germline values: CDR1 SGDLS, CDR2 YYNGEE. Here the CDR3 DNA reads TGTGCCAGCAGCGGGCCGGCGGGGGCAGACAATGAGCAGTTCTTC. Translated: CASSGPAGADNEQFF.

This clonotype was seen more than once but under ten times. CDR3 nucleotide sequence: TGTGCCAGCAGATTATTACCGGGACAGGGTATTCATGAGCAGTTCTTC. Translation: CASRLLPGQGIHEQFF. The J gene is TRBJ2-1, the V gene TRBV6-1, with 9 nucleotides matching TRBD1. Germline V gives CDR1 MNHNS, CDR2 SASEGT. The CDR3 consists of 16 residues. V gave up 6 bases and J gave up 8 bases; unmatched junction bases: 14.

This clonotype has only a few counts. V gene TRBV12-3 or TRBV12-4 combines with J gene TRBJ2-2; a possible D gene is TRBD2 (5 bases). V was pared by 3 bases and J by 0 bases, with 11 bases between. The CDR3 is 16 amino acids. CDR3 sequence (DNA): TGTGCCAGCAGTTTCGAGGGCAGGTCGAACACCGGGGAGCTGTTTTTT. As protein: CASSFEGRSNTGELFF.

This clonotype was found a few times. CDR3 sequence (DNA): TGTGCCAGCAGCCAAGTTTCGATCGGGGAGCTGTTTTTT. Translated: CASSQVSIGELFF. This chain uses TRBV3-1 with TRBJ2-2; D call uncertain. CDR3 size: 13 residues. The germline V gene has CDR1 LGHDT and CDR2 YNNKEL (reference sequence). Trimming removed 1 base at V and 7 bases at J, with 7 bases between.

This clonotype was detected a few times. The gene calls are TRBV25-1 and TRBJ2-1; possibly TRBD2 for D (6 bases). V lost 3 bases and J 2 bases, leaving 17 bases between the germline ends. CDR1 MGHDK and CDR2 SYGVNS come from the germline V gene. The CDR3 covers 17 residues. CDR3 region: CASSDAFGSGPYNEQFF. CDR3 DNA sequence: TGTGCCAGCAGTGATGCCTTTGGGAGCGGGCCCTACAATGAGCAGTTCTTC.

This chain links TRBV5-8 with TRBJ2-1; TRBD2 agrees at 8 bases. With 4 bases clipped from V and 6 bases from J, the junction kept 15 bases outside the gene matches. The CDR3 has 17 residues. Germline values: CDR1 SGHTS, CDR2 YDEGEE. In DNA, the CDR3 is TGTGCCAGCAGCAGAAGGACTAGCCAGAACCCCAGCAATGAGCAGTTCTTC. Translated: CASSRRTSQNPSNEQFF. Variable domain in full (rest from reference TRBV5-8 and TRBJ2-1): EAGVTQSPTHLIKTRGQQATLRCSPISGHTSVYWYQQALGLGLQFLLWYDEGEERNRGNFPPRFSGRQFPNYSSELNVNALELEDSALYLCASSRRTSQNPSNEQFFGPGTRLTVL.